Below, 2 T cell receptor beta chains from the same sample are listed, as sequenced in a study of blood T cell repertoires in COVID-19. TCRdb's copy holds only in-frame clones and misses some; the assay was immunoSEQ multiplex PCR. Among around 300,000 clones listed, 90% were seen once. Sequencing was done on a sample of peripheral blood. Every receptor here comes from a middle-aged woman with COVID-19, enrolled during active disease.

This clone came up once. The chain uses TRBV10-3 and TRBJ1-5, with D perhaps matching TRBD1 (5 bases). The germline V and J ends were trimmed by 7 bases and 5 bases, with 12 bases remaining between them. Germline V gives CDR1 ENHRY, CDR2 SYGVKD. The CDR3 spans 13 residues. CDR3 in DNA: TGTGCCATCAAGGGCAGGGAGGATCAGCCCCAGCATTTT. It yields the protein CAIKGREDQPQHF.

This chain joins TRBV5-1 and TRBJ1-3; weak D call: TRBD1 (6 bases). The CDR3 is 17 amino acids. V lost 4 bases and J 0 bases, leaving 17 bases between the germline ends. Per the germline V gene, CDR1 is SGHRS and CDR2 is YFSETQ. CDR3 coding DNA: TGCGCCAGCAGCCCGGGACATGGAATGCCCTCTGGAAACACCATATATTTT. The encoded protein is CASSPGHGMPSGNTIYF.